The source of this T cell receptor (beta chain) is a study of T-cell reconstitution after alpha-beta-depleted transplantation in children. This clonotype was observed many times. The trim removed 5 bases at V and 6 bases at J, leaving 11 bases unmatched. From germline, CDR1 is SGHKS and CDR2 YYEKEE (reference sequence). CDR3 size: 14 residues. The authors prepared the TCRbeta library with unique molecular identifiers. MiXCR, applied by TCRdb to the PCR reads, yields one record per CDR3 protein. The repertoire holds 600,000 to 700,000 distinct CDR3 sequences, with about an eighth as singletons. The sequencing used PBMCs, collected before TCRalphabeta/CD19-depleted stem cell transplant. This sequence joins TRBV5-5 and TRBJ2-7, with 7 bases lining up with TRBD2. This receptor was identified in a girl between 2 and 10 years old with congenital amegakaryocytic thrombocytopenia, due to receive a stem cell transplant. CDR3 sequence: CASSRGVSLFEQYF. CDR3 coding DNA: TGTGCCAGCAGTCGGGGGGTATCCCTGTTCGAGCAGTACTTC. The full variable domain, in which reference TRBV5-5 and TRBJ2-7 provide the parts outside the CDR3, is DAGVTQSPTHLIKTRGQQVTLRCSPISGHKSVSWYQQVLGQGPQFIFQYYEKEERGRGNFPDRFSARQFPNYSSELNVNALLLGDSALYLCASSRGVSLFEQYFGPGTRLTVT.